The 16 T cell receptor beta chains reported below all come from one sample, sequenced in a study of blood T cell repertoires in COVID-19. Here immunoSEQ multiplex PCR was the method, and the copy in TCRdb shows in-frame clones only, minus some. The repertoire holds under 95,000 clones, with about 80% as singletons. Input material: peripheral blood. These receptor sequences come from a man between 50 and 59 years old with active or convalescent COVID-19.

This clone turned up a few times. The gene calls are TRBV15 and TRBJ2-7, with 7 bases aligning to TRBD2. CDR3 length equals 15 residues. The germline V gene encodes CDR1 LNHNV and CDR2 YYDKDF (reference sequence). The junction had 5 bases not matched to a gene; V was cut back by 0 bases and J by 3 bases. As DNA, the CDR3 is TGTGCCACCAGCAGAGATCCAGCGGGGAACTACGAGCAGTACTTC. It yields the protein CATSRDPAGNYEQYF.

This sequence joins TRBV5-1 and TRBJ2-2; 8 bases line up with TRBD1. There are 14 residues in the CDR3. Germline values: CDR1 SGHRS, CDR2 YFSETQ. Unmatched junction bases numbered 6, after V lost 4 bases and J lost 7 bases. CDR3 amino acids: CASSLGQDHGELFF. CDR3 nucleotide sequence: TGCGCCAGCAGCCTGGGACAGGATCACGGGGAGCTGTTTTTT.

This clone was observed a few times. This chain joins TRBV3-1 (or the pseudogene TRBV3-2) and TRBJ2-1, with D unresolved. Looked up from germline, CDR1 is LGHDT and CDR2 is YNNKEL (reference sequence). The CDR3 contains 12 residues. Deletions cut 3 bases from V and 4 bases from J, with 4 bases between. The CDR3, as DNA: TGTGCCAGCAGCCATACATACAATGAGCAGTTCTTC. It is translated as CASSHTYNEQFF.

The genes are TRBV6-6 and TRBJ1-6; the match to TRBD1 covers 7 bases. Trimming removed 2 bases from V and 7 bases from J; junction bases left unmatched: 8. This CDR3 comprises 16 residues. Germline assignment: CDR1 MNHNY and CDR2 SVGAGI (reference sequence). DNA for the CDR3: TGTGCCAGCAGTTACGGGATGGAGGGGGCGAATTCACCCCTCCACTTT. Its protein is CASSYGMEGANSPLHF.

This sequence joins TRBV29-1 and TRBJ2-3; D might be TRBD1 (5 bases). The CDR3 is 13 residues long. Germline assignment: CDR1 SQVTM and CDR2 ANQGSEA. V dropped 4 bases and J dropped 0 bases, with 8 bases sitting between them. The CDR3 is CSVARASTDTQYF. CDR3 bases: TGCAGCGTTGCCAGGGCAAGCACAGATACGCAGTATTTT.

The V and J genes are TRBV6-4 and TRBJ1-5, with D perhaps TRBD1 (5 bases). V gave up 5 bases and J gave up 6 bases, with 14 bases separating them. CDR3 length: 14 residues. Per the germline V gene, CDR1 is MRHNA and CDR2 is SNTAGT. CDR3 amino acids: CASSSGKGIQPQHF. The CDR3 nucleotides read TGTGCCAGCAGTAGTGGAAAGGGGATTCAGCCCCAGCATTTT.

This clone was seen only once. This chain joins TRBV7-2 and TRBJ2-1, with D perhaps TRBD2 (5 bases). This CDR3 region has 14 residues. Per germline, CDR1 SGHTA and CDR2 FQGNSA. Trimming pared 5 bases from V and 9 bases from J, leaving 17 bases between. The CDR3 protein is CASSPRTQRGEQFF. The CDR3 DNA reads TGTGCCAGCAGCCCTAGGACTCAACGGGGTGAGCAGTTCTTC.

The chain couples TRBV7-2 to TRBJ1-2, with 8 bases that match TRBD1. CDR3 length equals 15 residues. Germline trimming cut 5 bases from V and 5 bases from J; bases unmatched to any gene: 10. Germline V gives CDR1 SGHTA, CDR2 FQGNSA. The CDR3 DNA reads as TGTGCCAGCAGCCCCCGCCCGGACAGGGCATATGGCTACACCTTC. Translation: CASSPRPDRAYGYTF.

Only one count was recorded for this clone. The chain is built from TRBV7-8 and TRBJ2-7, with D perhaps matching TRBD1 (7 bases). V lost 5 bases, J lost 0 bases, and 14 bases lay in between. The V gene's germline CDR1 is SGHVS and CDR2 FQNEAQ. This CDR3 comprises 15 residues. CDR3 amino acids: CASSPGGTVSYEQYF. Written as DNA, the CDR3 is TGTGCCAGCAGCCCGGGCGGGACAGTCTCCTACGAGCAGTACTTC.

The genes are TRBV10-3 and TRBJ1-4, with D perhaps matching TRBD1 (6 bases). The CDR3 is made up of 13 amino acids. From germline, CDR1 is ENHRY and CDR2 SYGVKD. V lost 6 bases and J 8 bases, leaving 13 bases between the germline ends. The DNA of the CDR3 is TGTGCCATCAGCCCAGGGGAAGGCGAAAAACTGTTTTTT. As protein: CAISPGEGEKLFF.

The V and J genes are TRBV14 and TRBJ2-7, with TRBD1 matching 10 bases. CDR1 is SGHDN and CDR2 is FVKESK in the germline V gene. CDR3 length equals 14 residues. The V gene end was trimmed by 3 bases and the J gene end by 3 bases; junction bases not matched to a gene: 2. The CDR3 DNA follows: TGTGCCAGCAGCCACGGACAGGGGGGCTACGAGCAGTACTTC. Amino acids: CASSHGQGGYEQYF.

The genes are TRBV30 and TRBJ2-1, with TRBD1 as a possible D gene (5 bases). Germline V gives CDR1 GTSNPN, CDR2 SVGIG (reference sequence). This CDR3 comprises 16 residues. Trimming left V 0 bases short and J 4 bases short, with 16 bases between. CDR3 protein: CAWSVTGQLVYNEQFF. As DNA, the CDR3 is TGTGCCTGGAGTGTAACCGGACAACTGGTGTACAATGAGCAGTTCTTC.

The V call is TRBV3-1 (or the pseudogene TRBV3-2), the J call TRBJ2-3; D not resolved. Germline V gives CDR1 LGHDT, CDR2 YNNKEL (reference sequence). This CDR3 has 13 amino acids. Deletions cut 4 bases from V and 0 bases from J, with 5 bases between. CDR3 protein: CASSLKSTDTQYF. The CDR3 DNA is TGTGCCAGCAGCCTAAAAAGCACAGATACGCAGTATTTT.

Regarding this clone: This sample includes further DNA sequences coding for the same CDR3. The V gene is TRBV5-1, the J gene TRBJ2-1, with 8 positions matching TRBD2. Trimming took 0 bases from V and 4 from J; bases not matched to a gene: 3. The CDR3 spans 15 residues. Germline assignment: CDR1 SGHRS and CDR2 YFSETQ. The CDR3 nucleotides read TGCGCCAGCAGCTTGGGCGGGGGGCCGTACAATGAGCAGTTCTTC. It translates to CASSLGGGPYNEQFF.

CDR3 region: CASSYGDRSDSPLHF. CDR3 nucleotides: TGTGCCAGCAGTTATGGTGACAGGAGCGATTCACCCCTCCACTTT. This chain connects TRBV6-2 or TRBV6-3 to TRBJ1-6; perhaps TRBD1 as D (6 bases). The CDR3 runs 15 residues. Germline V CDR1 and CDR2: MNHEY, SVGEGT. Trimming cost V 3 bases and J 8 bases, with 14 bases left between them.

CDR3 residues: CAREDRGGNGYTF. The CDR3 coding sequence is TGTGCCAGGGAGGACAGGGGGGGGAATGGCTACACCTTC. The chain couples TRBV19 to TRBJ1-2, with TRBD1 matching over 10 bases. V was pared by 9 bases and J by 6 bases, with 7 bases of the junction left unmatched. The germline V gene has CDR1 LNHDA and CDR2 SQIVND (reference sequence). The CDR3 runs to 13 residues.